Only one count was recorded for the clone carrying this T cell receptor (beta chain). These data originate in a study of T cell changes during pregnancy in multiple sclerosis. The V end lost 6 bases, the J end lost 6 bases, and 19 bases lay between the germline ends. Germline CDR1 reads SGHTA; CDR2 reads FQGNSA. CDR3 size: 15 residues. TCRdb keeps only in-frame clones here, not all; method: immunoSEQ multiplex PCR. Of approximately 45,000 clones listed, roughly 90% were seen once; the top ten hold 0.67%. V and J are TRBV7-2 and TRBJ2-3; D is possibly TRBD1 (6 bases). The clonotype originates from a female donor with multiple sclerosis, enrolled in a pregnancy study. The sequences come from CD4+ T cells from peripheral blood mononuclear cells, collected in the first trimester of pregnancy. CDR3 DNA sequence: TGTGCCAGCAGTCCAGGGACACCAAATACGGATACGCAGTATTTT. It encodes CASSPGTPNTDTQYF. Filled out from reference TRBV7-2 and TRBJ2-3, the complete variable domain reads GAGVSQSPSNKVTEKGKDVELRCDPISGHTALYWYRQSLGQGLEFLIYFQGNSAPDKSGLPSDRFSAERTGGSVSTLTIQRTQQEDSAVYLCASSPGTPNTDTQYFGPGTRLTVL.